A selection of T cell receptor beta chains follows, all from one sample in a study of T cells after yellow fever vaccination. TCRdb re-called the 5' RACE reads with MiXCR, one entry per CDR3 protein. In the table there are some 420,000 distinct CDR3 sequences, around 20% of which are singletons. Sequencing was performed on PBMCs, taken before the yellow fever booster vaccination. These TCRs come from a man between 18 and 29 years old who received the YFV17D yellow fever vaccine. The CDR3 runs from the conserved cysteine through the conserved F or W. The order of the fields is D gene, V gene, J gene, clone size, CDR3 protein, CDR3 DNA. The D gene is left open where the match is weak. The size of a clone is reported for some rows only, either as once, few or many, or as a class for expanded clones.

>.|TRBV20-1|TRBJ2-7|many
CSADRAQGNYEQYF
TGCAGTGCAGATCGCGCCCAGGGTAACTACGAGCAGTACTTC
>.|TRBV12-3/TRBV12-4|TRBJ1-4|many
CASSSGLGGREKLFF
TGTGCCAGCAGTTCGGGATTGGGTGGTCGAGAAAAACTGTTTTTT
>.|TRBV7-9|TRBJ1-3|few
CASSFSSSGNTIYF
TGTGCCAGCAGCTTCTCCTCCTCTGGAAACACCATATATTTT
>.|TRBV6-2/TRBV6-3|TRBJ2-1|few
CASSYNVGNEQFF
TGTGCCAGCAGTTACAACGTGGGGAATGAGCAGTTCTTC
>TRBD1|TRBV28|TRBJ2-5|few
CASSITGEETQYF
TGTGCCAGCAGCATTACAGGGGAAGAGACCCAGTACTTC
>.|TRBV12-5|TRBJ1-6|.
CASGSQGLDSPLHF
TGTGCTAGTGGCTCACAGGGACTGGATTCACCCCTCCACTTT
>.|TRBV5-8|TRBJ1-4|few
CASSGEGRGEKLFF
TGTGCCAGCAGCGGAGAGGGCAGGGGTGAAAAACTGTTTTTT
>.|TRBV7-2|TRBJ1-6|.
CASSLVPSGNSPLHF
TGTGCCAGCAGCTTAGTGCCGTCCGGAAATTCACCCCTCCACTTT
>.|TRBV5-5|TRBJ2-5|once
CASRIEQGLKTQYF
TGTGCCAGCCGGATCGAGCAGGGCTTGAAGACCCAGTACTTC
>.|TRBV9|TRBJ2-3|few
CASSDGTLQPDTQYF
TGTGCCAGCAGCGATGGGACCCTCCAGCCAGATACGCAGTATTTT
>.|TRBV28|TRBJ2-5|few
CASNSARETQYF
TGTGCCAGCAATTCTGCTCGGGAGACCCAGTACTTC
>.|TRBV24-1|TRBJ2-5|many
CATSDPTGIQETQYF
TGTGCCACCAGTGATCCCACGGGGATACAAGAGACCCAGTACTTC
>TRBD1|TRBV12-3/TRBV12-4|TRBJ2-5|.
CASSANRDRGLETQYF
TGTGCCAGCAGTGCAAACCGGGACAGGGGGCTTGAGACCCAGTACTTC
>TRBD1|TRBV20-1|TRBJ2-3|few
CSAEQGATDTQYF
TGCAGTGCTGAACAGGGGGCAACAGATACGCAGTATTTT
>.|TRBV7-7|TRBJ2-2|few
CASSLVGHTGELFF
TGTGCTAGCAGCTTAGTGGGACACACCGGGGAGCTGTTTTTT
>TRBD1|TRBV29-1|TRBJ2-2|once
CSVEGGTGLTGELFF
TGCAGCGTTGAAGGTGGGACAGGACTCACCGGGGAGCTGTTTTTT
>TRBD1|TRBV20-1|TRBJ2-5|few
CSAGGDRVRETQYF
TGCAGTGCTGGCGGGGACAGGGTACGTGAGACCCAGTACTTC
>TRBD1|TRBV4-1|TRBJ2-7|.
CASSPGQGVSYEQYF
TGCGCCAGCAGCCCCGGACAGGGGGTCTCCTACGAGCAGTACTTC
>TRBD2|TRBV6-5|TRBJ2-5|.
CASSYSPGGLGETQYF
TGTGCCAGCAGTTACTCCCCCGGGGGGTTAGGAGAGACCCAGTACTTC
>.|TRBV6-5|TRBJ2-2|few
CASRYLQGSGELFF
TGTGCCAGCAGGTACCTCCAGGGCTCCGGGGAGCTGTTTTTT
>.|TRBV20-1|TRBJ2-5|few
CSSPEQETQYF
TGCAGCTCCCCCGAACAAGAGACCCAGTACTTC
>.|TRBV7-2|TRBJ1-1|few
CASTPIQGGPEAFF
TGTGCCAGCACCCCTATTCAGGGTGGGCCTGAAGCTTTCTTT